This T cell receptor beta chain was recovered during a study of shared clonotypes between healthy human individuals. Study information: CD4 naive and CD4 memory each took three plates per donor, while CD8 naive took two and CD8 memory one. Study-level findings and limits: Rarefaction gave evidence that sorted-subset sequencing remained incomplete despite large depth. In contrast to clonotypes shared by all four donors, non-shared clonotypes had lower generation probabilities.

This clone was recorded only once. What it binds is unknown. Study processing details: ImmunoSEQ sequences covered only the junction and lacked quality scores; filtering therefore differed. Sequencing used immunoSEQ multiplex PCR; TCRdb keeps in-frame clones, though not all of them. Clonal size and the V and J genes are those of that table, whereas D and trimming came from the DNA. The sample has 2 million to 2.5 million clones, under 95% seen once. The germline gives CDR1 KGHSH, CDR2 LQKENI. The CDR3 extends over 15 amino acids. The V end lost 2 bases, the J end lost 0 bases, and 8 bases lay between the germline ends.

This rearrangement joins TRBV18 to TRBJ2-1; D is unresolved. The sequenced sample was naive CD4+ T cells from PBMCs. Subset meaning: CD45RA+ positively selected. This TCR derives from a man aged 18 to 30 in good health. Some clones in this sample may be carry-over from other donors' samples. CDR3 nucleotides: TGTGCCAGCTCACCAGGCCGTGTCTCCTACAATGAGCAGTTCTTC. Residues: CASSPGRVSYNEQFF. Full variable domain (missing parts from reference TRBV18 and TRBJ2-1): NAGVMQNPRHLVRRRGQEARLRCSPMKGHSHVYWYRQLPEEGLKFMVYLQKENIIDESGMPKERFSAEFPKEGPSILRIQQVVRGDSAAYFCASSPGRVSYNEQFFGPGTRLTVL.